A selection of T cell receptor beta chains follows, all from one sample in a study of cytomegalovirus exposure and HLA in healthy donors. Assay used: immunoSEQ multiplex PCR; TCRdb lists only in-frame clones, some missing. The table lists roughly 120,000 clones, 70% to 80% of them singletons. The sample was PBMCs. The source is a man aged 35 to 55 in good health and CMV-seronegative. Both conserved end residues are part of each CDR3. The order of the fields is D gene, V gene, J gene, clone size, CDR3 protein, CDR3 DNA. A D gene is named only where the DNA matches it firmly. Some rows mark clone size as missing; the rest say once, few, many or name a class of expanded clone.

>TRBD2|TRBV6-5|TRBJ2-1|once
CATKLAGAYNEQFF
TGTGCCACCAAACTAGCGGGGGCCTACAATGAGCAGTTCTTC
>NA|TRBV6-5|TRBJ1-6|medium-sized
CASSSWRSGNSPLHF
TGTGCCAGCAGTAGCTGGAGGTCGGGAAATTCACCCCTCCACTTT
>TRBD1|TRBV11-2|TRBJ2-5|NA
CASSSIMDRAEGTQYF
TGTGCCAGCAGCTCCATAATGGACAGGGCCGAGGGGACCCAGTACTTC
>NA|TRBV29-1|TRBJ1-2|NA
CSVEDRWQVPSPGSYTF
TGCAGCGTTGAAGATCGATGGCAGGTCCCGTCCCCTGGAAGCTACACCTTC
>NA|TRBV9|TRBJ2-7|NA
CASSQASSPTYEQYF
TGTGCCAGCAGCCAGGCAAGCAGCCCCACCTACGAGCAGTACTTC
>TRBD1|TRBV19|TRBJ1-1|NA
CASTFLEQGFTEAFF
TGTGCCAGTACCTTCCTAGAACAGGGGTTCACTGAAGCTTTCTTT
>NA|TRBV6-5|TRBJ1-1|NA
CASSYAGWDNTEAFF
TGTGCCAGCAGTTACGCGGGGTGGGACAACACTGAAGCTTTCTTT
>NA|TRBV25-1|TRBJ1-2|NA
CASSEPMRNYGYTF
TGTGCCAGCAGTGAACCCATGAGAAACTATGGCTACACCTTC
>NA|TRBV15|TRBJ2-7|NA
CATSRGGAGSYEQYF
TGTGCCACCAGCAGGGGGGGGGCAGGGTCCTACGAGCAGTACTTC
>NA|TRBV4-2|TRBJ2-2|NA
CASSQAFGGNTGELFF
TGTGCCAGCAGCCAAGCCTTCGGCGGAAACACCGGGGAGCTGTTTTTT
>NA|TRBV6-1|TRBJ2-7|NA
CASSEAPLTVYEQYF
TGTGCCAGCAGTGAAGCGCCTCTGACAGTCTACGAGCAGTACTTC
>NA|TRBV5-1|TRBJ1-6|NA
CASSFLLGVEGHSPLHF
TGCGCCAGCAGCTTTCTATTGGGTGTAGAGGGTCATTCACCCCTCCACTTT
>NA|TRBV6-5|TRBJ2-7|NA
CASSYSSSEQYF
TGTGCCAGCAGTTACTCCTCCTCCGAGCAGTACTTC
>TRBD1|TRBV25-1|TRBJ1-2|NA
CASAGGTGVSYGYTF
TGTGCCAGCGCTGGCGGGACAGGGGTTAGCTATGGCTACACCTTC
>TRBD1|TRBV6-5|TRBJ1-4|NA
CASSSPATGYFEKLFF
TGTGCCAGCAGTTCACCCGCGACAGGGTATTTTGAAAAACTGTTTTTT
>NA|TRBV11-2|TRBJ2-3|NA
CASSPRGTDTQYF
TGTGCCAGCAGCCCCCGGGGTACAGATACGCAGTATTTT
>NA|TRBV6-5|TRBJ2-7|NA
CASPRQAQSEQYF
TGTGCCAGCCCTCGACAGGCCCAATCCGAGCAGTACTTC
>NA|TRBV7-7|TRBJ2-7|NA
CASSLEPSGEQYF
TGTGCTAGCAGCTTGGAACCCTCGGGCGAGCAGTACTTC
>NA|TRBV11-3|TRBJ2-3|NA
CASSSLSDSTDTQYF
TGTGCCAGCAGCTCCTTAAGCGACAGCACAGATACGCAGTATTTT
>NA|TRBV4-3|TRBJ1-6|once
CASSQEASRSSYNSPLHF
TGCGCCAGCAGCCAAGAGGCCAGCCGGAGCTCCTATAATTCACCCCTCCACTTT
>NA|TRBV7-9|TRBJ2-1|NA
CASRPDIYNEQFF
TGTGCCAGCAGACCGGACATCTACAATGAGCAGTTCTTC
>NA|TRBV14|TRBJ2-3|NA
CASSQDLAGTDTQYF
TGTGCCAGCAGCCAAGATCTCGCAGGCACGGATACGCAGTATTTT
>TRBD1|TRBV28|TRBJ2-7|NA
CASSLTGARLEQYF
TGTGCCAGCAGCCTGACAGGGGCGAGACTCGAGCAGTACTTC
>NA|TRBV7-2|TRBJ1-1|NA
CASSVRWALNTEAFF
TGTGCCAGCAGCGTTCGCTGGGCTCTGAACACTGAAGCTTTCTTT
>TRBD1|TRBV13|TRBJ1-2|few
CASSLEDRYNYGYTF
TGTGCCAGCAGCTTGGAGGACAGGTATAACTATGGCTACACCTTC
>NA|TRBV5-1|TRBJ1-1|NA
CASSLGSGSEAFF
TGCGCCAGCAGCTTGGGGTCGGGTTCTGAAGCTTTCTTT
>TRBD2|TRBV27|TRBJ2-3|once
CASSRTSGGSDTQYF
TGTGCCAGCAGCCGGACTAGCGGGGGATCAGATACGCAGTATTTT
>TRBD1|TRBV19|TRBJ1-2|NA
CASSLRSGQANYGYTF
TGTGCCAGTAGTCTCAGATCGGGACAGGCTAACTATGGCTACACCTTC
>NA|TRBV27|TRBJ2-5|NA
CASSKNSAQETQYF
TGTGCCAGCAGTAAAAACAGTGCCCAAGAGACCCAGTACTTC
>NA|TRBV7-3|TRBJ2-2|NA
CASSRQSAGELFF
TGTGCCAGCAGTCGTCAAAGCGCCGGGGAGCTGTTTTTT
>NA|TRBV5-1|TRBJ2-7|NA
CASSSDSYEQYF
TGCGCCAGCAGCTCAGACAGCTACGAGCAGTACTTC
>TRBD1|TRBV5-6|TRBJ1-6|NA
CASSRRETGNNSPLHF
TGTGCCAGCAGCCGGAGGGAGACAGGGAATAATTCACCCCTCCACTTT
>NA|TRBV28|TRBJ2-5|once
CASSPRGQNQETQYF
TGTGCCAGCAGTCCCCGTGGCCAGAACCAAGAGACCCAGTACTTC
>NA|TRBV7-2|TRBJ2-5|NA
CASSLEGGAPETQYF
TGTGCCAGCAGCTTAGAAGGGGGGGCCCCAGAGACCCAGTACTTC
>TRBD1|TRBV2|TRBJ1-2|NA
CASTEGGQGVYGYTF
TGTGCCAGCACCGAAGGCGGACAGGGGGTCTATGGCTACACCTTC
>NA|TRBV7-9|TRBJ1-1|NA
CASSLATGGNTEAFF
TGTGCCAGCAGCTTAGCGACAGGCGGGAACACTGAAGCTTTCTTT
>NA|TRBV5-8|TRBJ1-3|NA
CASSLGTARNTIYF
TGTGCCAGCAGCTTGGGGACAGCTAGAAACACCATATATTTT
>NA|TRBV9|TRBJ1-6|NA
CASSLREQTRNSPLHF
TGTGCCAGCAGCCTAAGGGAGCAAACAAGGAATTCACCCCTCCACTTT
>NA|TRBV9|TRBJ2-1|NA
CASSVTSGSYNEQFF
TGTGCCAGCAGCGTAACCTCCGGGTCCTACAATGAGCAGTTCTTC
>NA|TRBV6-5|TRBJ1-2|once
CASSYRTAHYGYTF
TGTGCCAGCAGTTACAGGACAGCCCACTATGGCTACACCTTC
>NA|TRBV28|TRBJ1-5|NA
CASRWTENQPQHF
TGTGCCAGCAGGTGGACAGAAAATCAGCCCCAGCATTTT
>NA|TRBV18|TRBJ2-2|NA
CASSPPSQGTNTGELFF
TGTGCCAGCTCACCACCGTCACAAGGGACAAACACCGGGGAGCTGTTTTTT
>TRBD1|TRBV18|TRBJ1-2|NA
CASSPGQIYGYTF
TGTGCCAGCTCACCGGGACAGATATATGGCTACACCTTC
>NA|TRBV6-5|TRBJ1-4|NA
CASSYSRTATNEKLFF
TGTGCCAGCAGTTACTCGAGAACAGCAACTAATGAAAAACTGTTTTTT
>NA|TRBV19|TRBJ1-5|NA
CASKGGRTTSNQPQHF
TGTGCCAGTAAAGGCGGCAGGACTACTAGCAATCAGCCCCAGCATTTT
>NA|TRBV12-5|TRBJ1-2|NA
CASGLVLLGGRAIYVYTF
TGTGCTAGTGGTTTGGTACTTTTGGGTGGGCGCGCCATCTATGTCTACACCTTC
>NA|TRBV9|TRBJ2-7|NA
CASSPFGGYEQYF
TGTGCCAGCAGCCCTTTCGGCGGCTACGAGCAGTACTTC
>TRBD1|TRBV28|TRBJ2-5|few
CASSTQGKGETQYF
TGTGCCAGCAGCACACAGGGGAAAGGGGAGACCCAGTACTTC
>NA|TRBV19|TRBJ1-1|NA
CASSIPYREAFF
TGTGCCAGTAGTATTCCTTACAGGGAAGCTTTCTTT
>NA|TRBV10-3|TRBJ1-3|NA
CAISDGAFVAIYF
TGTGCCATCAGTGATGGGGCTTTTGTTGCCATATATTTT
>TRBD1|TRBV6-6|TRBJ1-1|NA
CASSKQGQNTEAFF
TGTGCCAGCAGCAAACAGGGGCAGAACACTGAAGCTTTCTTT
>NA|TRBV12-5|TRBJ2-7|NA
CASGSGLIEQYF
TGTGCTAGTGGTTCCGGACTAATCGAGCAGTACTTC
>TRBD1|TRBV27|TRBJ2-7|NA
CASSLLRTGGYEQYF
TGTGCCAGCAGTTTACTTCGGACAGGGGGCTACGAGCAGTACTTC
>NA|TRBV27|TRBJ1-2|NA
CASSLAQAHGYTF
TGTGCCAGCAGTTTGGCACAGGCGCATGGCTACACCTTC
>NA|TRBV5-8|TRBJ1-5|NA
CASSPQTKSNQPQHF
TGTGCCAGCAGCCCACAGACTAAGAGCAATCAGCCCCAGCATTTT
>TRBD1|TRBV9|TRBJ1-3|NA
CASSIREGAWGTIYF
TGTGCCAGCAGCATTAGAGAGGGGGCCTGGGGGACCATATATTTT
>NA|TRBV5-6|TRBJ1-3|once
CASSPSPRSGNTIYF
TGTGCCAGCAGCCCGAGCCCTAGGTCCGGAAACACCATATATTTT
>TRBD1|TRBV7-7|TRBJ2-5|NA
CASSPLGQGMKTQYF
TGTGCTAGCAGCCCATTGGGACAGGGGATGAAGACCCAGTACTTC
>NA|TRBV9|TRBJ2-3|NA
CASSDIGATSTDTQYF
TGTGCCAGCAGCGACATAGGGGCAACTAGCACAGATACGCAGTATTTT
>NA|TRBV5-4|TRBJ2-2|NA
CASSLGTFRGTGELFF
TGTGCCAGCAGCTTGGGTACGTTTCGAGGCACCGGGGAGCTGTTTTTT